This T cell receptor beta chain was retrieved from a study of human T cells and chemical hapten exposure. Study summary: The scalp of each patient received a weekly diphenylcyclopropenone dose for the full approximately 26-week study. Read at 6 days, the patch tests placed 0.01% DPC on the upper back. The study, taken as a whole, reports: Against controls, expanded TCRs gave rise to significantly more large CDR3 similarity clusters.

Time point defined: pre-sensitization, week 0. Treatment: therapeutic diphenylcyclopropenone sensitization with weekly scalp DPC. Per the original data handling: Counting gave a median of roughly 97,000 TCRs per sample, with values ranging from about 23,224 to 700,000. In TCRdb, the RACE reads were re-called with MiXCR into one record per CDR3 protein. Here the V and J calls rest on TCRdb's processing, not on the authors' analysis. The sample records 65,000 to 70,000 distinct CDR3 sequences, over 9.5% being singletons. The CDR3 has 16 amino acids. Germline CDR1 reads SGHTA; CDR2 reads FQGNSA. Unmatched junction bases numbered 6, after V lost 5 bases and J lost 3 bases. This clonotype has a count of ten or more. The target antigen is unknown.

This sequence joins TRBV7-2 and TRBJ2-4; 11 bases match TRBD2. The TCR was taken from a woman aged 45-65 years with alopecia areata. Some clones in this sample may be carry-over from other donors' samples. The sequenced sample was whole blood, obtained in connection with sensitization to the hapten diphenylcyclopropenone (DPC). CDR3 DNA sequence: TGTGCCAGCAGCCCACTAGCGGGAGTAGTCAAAAACATTCAGTACTTC. This translates into CASSPLAGVVKNIQYF.